This T cell receptor (beta chain) was obtained from a study of OX40 agonist ivuxolimab in advanced cancers. Study observations and caveats: At doses 0.1 to 3.0 mg/kg, CD4+ and CD8+ clones expanded.

Notes on this clone: Its antigen remains unknown.

The method was immunoSEQ multiplex PCR; TCRdb's version includes in-frame clones alone and lacks a portion of them. Found here are roughly 88,000 clones, about 89% of them singletons; the top ten hold approximately 4.8%. The germline V gene encodes CDR1 MDHEN and CDR2 SYDVKM. Trimming took 2 bases from V and 9 from J, leaving 11 bases between them. The CDR3 length is 13 residues. The source material was CD4+ or CD8+ T cells sorted from blood, sampled in a trial of the OX40 agonist ivuxolimab. This clonotype originated in an adult with an advanced solid tumor such as melanoma, head and neck, liver or kidney cancer. The chain uses TRBV28 and TRBJ2-4; maybe TRBD1 (6 bases). CDR3 protein: CASSLGQKGIQYF. The CDR3 coding sequence is TGTGCCAGCAGTTTAGGACAGAAGGGCATTCAGTACTTC.